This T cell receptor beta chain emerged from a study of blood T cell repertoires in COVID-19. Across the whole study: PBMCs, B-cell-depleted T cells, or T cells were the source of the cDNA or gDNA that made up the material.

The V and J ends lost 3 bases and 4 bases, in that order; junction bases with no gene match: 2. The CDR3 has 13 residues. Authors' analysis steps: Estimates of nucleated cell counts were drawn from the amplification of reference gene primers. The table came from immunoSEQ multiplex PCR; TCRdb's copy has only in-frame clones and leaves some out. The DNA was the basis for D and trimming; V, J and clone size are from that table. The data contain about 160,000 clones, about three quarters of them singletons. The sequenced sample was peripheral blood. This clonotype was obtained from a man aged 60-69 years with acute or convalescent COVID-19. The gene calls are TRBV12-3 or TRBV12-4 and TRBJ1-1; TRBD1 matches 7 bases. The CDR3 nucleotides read TGTGCCAGCAGTTTGACAGGGACCACTGAAGCTTTCTTT. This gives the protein CASSLTGTTEAFF.